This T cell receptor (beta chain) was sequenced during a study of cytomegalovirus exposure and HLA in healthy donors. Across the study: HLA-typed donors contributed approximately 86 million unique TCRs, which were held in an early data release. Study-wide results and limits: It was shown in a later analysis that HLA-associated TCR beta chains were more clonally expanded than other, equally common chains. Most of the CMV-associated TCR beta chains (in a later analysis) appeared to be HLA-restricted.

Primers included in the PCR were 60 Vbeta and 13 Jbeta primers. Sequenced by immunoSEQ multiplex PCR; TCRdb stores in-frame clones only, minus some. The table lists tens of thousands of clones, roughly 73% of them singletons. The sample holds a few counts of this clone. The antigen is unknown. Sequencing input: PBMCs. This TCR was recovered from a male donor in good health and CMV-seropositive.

CDR3 region: CAISGLAGADTQYF. CDR3 in DNA: TGTGCCATCAGCGGACTAGCGGGAGCAGATACGCAGTATTTT. V is TRBV10-3 and J is TRBJ2-3; 13 nucleotides align to TRBD2. CDR3 size: 14 residues. Trimming at V came to 6 bases and at J to 4 bases, leaving 1 base not matched to a gene. CDR1 is ENHRY and CDR2 is SYGVKD in the germline V gene.